One sample yielded the 3 T cell receptor beta chains listed below, sequenced in a study of T cell responses to AZD1222 COVID-19 vaccine. The repertoire was sequenced with immunoSEQ multiplex PCR; TCRdb's copy has only in-frame clones and lacks some. The repertoire has tens of thousands of clones, 87% of them found once; the top ten carry approximately 10%. Sequenced here: peripheral blood, sampled 28 days after the second AZD1222 dose. These receptors were collected from an adult who received the AZD1222 COVID-19 vaccine.

The chain links TRBV6-2 or TRBV6-3 to TRBJ2-7; D unclear. Trimming cost V 5 bases and J 7 bases, with 15 bases left between them. CDR1 MNHEY and CDR2 SVGEGT come from the germline V gene. The CDR3 runs 13 residues. CDR3 region: CASSPGPIGEQYF. The CDR3 nucleotides read TGTGCCAGCAGTCCGGGTCCTATTGGAGAGCAGTACTTC.

This rearrangement joins TRBV12-5 to TRBJ2-5; 8 bases fit TRBD1. Germline V CDR1 and CDR2: LGHNT, FRNRAP. The CDR3 totals 13 residues. With V trimmed by 5 bases and J by 5 bases, 4 bases remained unmatched. CDR3 coding DNA: TGTGCTAGTGGTAGAGGACAGGGTGAGACCCAGTACTTC. Translating gives CASGRGQGETQYF.

The table lists this clone with a count of one. The chain employs TRBV5-1 and TRBJ1-5; 10 bases map to TRBD1. Unmatched junction bases numbered 2, after V lost 0 bases and J lost 2 bases. Germline assignment: CDR1 SGHRS and CDR2 YFSETQ. The CDR3 loop spans 16 amino acids. CDR3 loop: CASSLDGTGGNQPQHF. CDR3 DNA sequence: TGCGCCAGCAGCTTGGATGGGACAGGGGGCAATCAGCCCCAGCATTTT.